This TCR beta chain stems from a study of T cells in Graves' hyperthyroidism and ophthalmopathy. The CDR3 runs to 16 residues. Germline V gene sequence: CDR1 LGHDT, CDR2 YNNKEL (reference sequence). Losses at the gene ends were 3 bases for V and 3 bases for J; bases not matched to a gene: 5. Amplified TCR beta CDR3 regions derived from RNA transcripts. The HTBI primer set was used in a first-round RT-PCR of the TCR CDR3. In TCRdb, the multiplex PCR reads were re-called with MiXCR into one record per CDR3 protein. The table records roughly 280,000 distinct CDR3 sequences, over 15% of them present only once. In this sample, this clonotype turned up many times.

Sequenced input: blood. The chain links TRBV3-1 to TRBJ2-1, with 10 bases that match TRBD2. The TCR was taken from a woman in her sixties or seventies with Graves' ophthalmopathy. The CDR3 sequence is CASSHRTSGDYNEQFF. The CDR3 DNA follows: TGTGCCAGCAGCCATAGGACTAGCGGAGACTACAATGAGCAGTTCTTC.